The entry that follows covers one T cell receptor (beta chain) sequence. The data were obtained in a study of blood T cell repertoires in COVID-19. Study in general: The origin of the acute and convalescent COVID-19 samples was the United States, Italy and Spain. T cells, B-cell-depleted T cells, or PBMCs provided the cDNA or gDNA that served as material.

Under the authors' procedure: Estimation of nucleated cell counts relied on the amplification of reference gene primers. Assay: immunoSEQ multiplex PCR; the TCRdb copy retains only in-frame clones and omits some. Clone size and the V and J calls come from that table; the DNA yielded D and trimming. The sample has roughly 200,000 clones, approximately 85% seen once. This CDR3 has 17 amino acids. The V gene end was trimmed by 4 bases and the J gene end by 3 bases; junction bases not matched to a gene: 11. Germline CDR1 and CDR2: SGHRS and YFSETQ. The V gene is TRBV5-1, the J gene TRBJ2-3; 10 bases agree with TRBD2. The receptor comes from an older woman with acute or convalescent COVID-19. The sequencing input was peripheral blood. The CDR3 loop reads CASSLSSLAGWTDTQYF. CDR3 bases: TGCGCCAGCAGCCTGTCCTCACTAGCGGGATGGACAGATACGCAGTATTTT. The whole variable domain, filled in from reference TRBV5-1 and TRBJ2-3, reads KAGVTQTPRYLIKTRGQQVTLSCSPISGHRSVSWYQQTPGQGLQFLFEYFSETQRNKGNFPGRFSGRQFSNSRSEMNVSTLELGDSALYLCASSLSSLAGWTDTQYFGPGTRLTVL.